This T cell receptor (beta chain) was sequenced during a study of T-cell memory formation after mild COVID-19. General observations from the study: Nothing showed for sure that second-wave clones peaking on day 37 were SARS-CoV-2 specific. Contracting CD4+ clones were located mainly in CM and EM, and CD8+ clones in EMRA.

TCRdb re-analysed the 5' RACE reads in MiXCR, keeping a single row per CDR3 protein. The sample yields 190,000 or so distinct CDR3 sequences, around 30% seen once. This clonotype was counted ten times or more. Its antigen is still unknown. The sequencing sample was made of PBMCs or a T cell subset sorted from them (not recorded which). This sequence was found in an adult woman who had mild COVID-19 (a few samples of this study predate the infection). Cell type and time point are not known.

The CDR3 spells CASSPRASGGAVSTYEQYF. CDR3 in DNA: TGTGCCAGCAGCCCCCGCGCTAGCGGGGGGGCCGTGTCGACCTACGAGCAGTACTTC. The genes are TRBV9 and TRBJ2-7; 12 bases match TRBD2. CDR1 is SGDLS and CDR2 is YYNGEE in the germline V gene. There are 19 residues in the CDR3. V was pared by 4 bases and J by 2 bases, with 16 bases of the junction left unmatched.